Listed here are 24 T cell receptor beta chains from one sample, sequenced in a study of type 1 and type 2 diabetes patients (dated by TCRdb to 2016 to 2017). TCRdb names Illumina MiSeq as the instrument used. TCRbeta CDR3 amplification used genomic DNA from the sorted T cell subsets as template. Multiplex PCR with 30 forward and 13 reverse primers amplified the TCRbeta CDR3 region. In TCRdb, the public reads were trimmed at Q25 with fastp and aligned with MiXCR, with productive beta chains retained. Rows with one shared CDR3 protein collapse into an entry with the most common genes and DNA. The sample yields fewer than 350,000 distinct CDR3 sequences; 45% to 60% were counted once. The ten biggest clones cover approximately 13% of the sample. What was sequenced was peripheral blood mononuclear cells (PBMCs). The receptor set was obtained from a man aged 18 to 30 with type 2 diabetes.

V usage is TRBV12-5 and J usage is TRBJ2-1; 7 bases are a match to TRBD1. The CDR3 loop spans 14 amino acids. V was clipped by 3 bases and J by 8 bases; unmatched bases: 7. The germline gives CDR1 LGHNT, CDR2 FRNRAP. This CDR3 reads CASGLSTGIDEQFF. Written as DNA, the CDR3 is TGTGCTAGTGGTTTATCGACAGGGATCGATGAGCAGTTCTTC.

Only a few counts were recorded for this clonotype. The chain has TRBV7-8 and TRBJ1-5; a possible D gene is TRBD1 (6 bases). V shed 5 bases and J shed 9 bases, with 14 bases lying between them. This CDR3 spans 13 amino acids. The germline CDR1 and CDR2 sequences are SGHVS and FQNEAQ. The CDR3 sequence is CASSQGPSRPQHF. The CDR3 DNA reads TGTGCCAGCAGCCAGGGGCCGTCGAGGCCCCAGCATTTT.

This clonotype was counted a few times. The V call is TRBV19, the J call TRBJ2-7; D might be TRBD2 (5 bases). Looked up from germline, CDR1 is LNHDA and CDR2 is SQIVND (reference sequence). The CDR3 extends over 14 amino acids. V was cut by 1 base and J by 3 bases, with 10 bases left in between. CDR3 loop: CASSIVRGSYEQYF. DNA of the CDR3: TGTGCCAGTAGTATAGTACGTGGGAGCTACGAGCAGTACTTC.

At least ten counts were recorded for this clonotype. This sequence joins TRBV19 and TRBJ1-1; D is undetermined. The CDR3 runs to 16 residues. V was clipped by 3 bases and J by 3 bases, with 17 bases between them. Germline V gene sequence: CDR1 LNHDA, CDR2 SQIVND (reference sequence). CDR3 loop: CASSIVGVVEDTEAFF. The CDR3 DNA reads as TGTGCCAGTAGTATTGTCGGGGTCGTGGAGGACACTGAAGCTTTCTTT.

The V gene is TRBV30, the J gene TRBJ2-1, with TRBD2 as a possible D gene (5 bases). Trimming removed 1 base at V and 9 bases at J, with 13 bases between. Germline lookup yields CDR1 GTSNPN and CDR2 SVGIG (reference sequence). This CDR3 contains 13 residues. CDR3 amino acids: CAWSARSEGEQFF. CDR3 sequence (DNA): TGTGCCTGGAGTGCAAGGAGCGAGGGTGAGCAGTTCTTC.

This chain uses TRBV7-2 with TRBJ1-5, with 7 bases matching TRBD1. The CDR3 spans 16 residues. The ends lost 5 bases at V and 0 bases at J; junction bases unmatched: 7. From germline, CDR1 is SGHTA and CDR2 FQGNSA. CDR3 protein: CASSADDRVSNQPQHF. The CDR3 bases are TGTGCCAGCAGCGCCGACGACAGGGTTAGCAATCAGCCCCAGCATTTT.

The sample holds one count of this clonotype. V is TRBV19 and J is TRBJ1-2; D not resolved. Germline V CDR1 and CDR2: LNHDA, SQIVND (reference sequence). Trimming stripped 6 bases from V and 4 bases from J, with 18 bases between. The CDR3 length is 15 residues. The CDR3 here is CASRRAAGLFYGYTF. As DNA, the CDR3 is TGTGCCAGTAGAAGGGCGGCGGGCTTATTCTATGGCTACACCTTC.

CDR3 region: CAWSVIISDTQYF. In DNA form, the CDR3 reads TGTGCCTGGAGTGTAATCATCTCAGATACGCAGTATTTT. The chain has TRBV30 and TRBJ2-3; D is undetermined. Germline CDR1 is GTSNPN and CDR2 is SVGIG (reference sequence). The CDR3 sequence is 13 residues long. With 0 bases removed from V and 4 bases from J, the gap between germline ends came to 8 bases.

This clonotype was seen a handful of times. This chain links TRBV7-8 with TRBJ2-7, with D possibly being TRBD2 (5 bases). V lost 6 bases and J 6 bases, leaving 12 bases between the germline ends. From germline, CDR1 is SGHVS and CDR2 FQNEAQ. This CDR3 has 12 residues. The CDR3 coding sequence is TGTGCCAGCAGATCGGACTCTTCCGAGCAGTACTTC. It is translated as CASRSDSSEQYF.

This clonotype was counted only a few times. This chain links TRBV27 with TRBJ1-6; D remains unclear. The CDR3 contains 14 residues. The germline V gene has CDR1 MNHEY and CDR2 SMNVEV (reference sequence). V lost 4 bases to trimming and J lost 8 bases, with 12 bases between them. The CDR3 coding sequence is TGTGCCAGCAGTTACTATTCTGGGGATTCACCCCTCCACTTT. It is translated as CASSYYSGDSPLHF.

This clonotype has a handful of counts. This chain uses TRBV11-3 with TRBJ1-6, with D unclear. CDR1 and CDR2 (germline): SGHNT, YENEEA. Trimming cost V 3 bases and J 7 bases, with 13 bases left between them. The CDR3 runs to 15 residues. The CDR3: CASSLRGLVNSPLHF. The CDR3, as DNA: TGTGCCAGCAGCTTGCGGGGATTGGTCAATTCACCCCTCCACTTT.

The chain combines TRBV6-5 with TRBJ1-1; D uncertain. Germline V CDR1 and CDR2: MNHEY, SVGAGI. Trimming took off 5 bases at V and 1 base at J, with 14 bases between the two ends. The CDR3 extends over 15 amino acids. CDR3 in DNA: TGTGCCAGCAGTCAGAACCTCAGGAAGAACACTGAAGCTTTCTTT. Amino acids: CASSQNLRKNTEAFF.

The chain is built from TRBV28 and TRBJ2-7; no firm D call. V shed 2 bases and J shed 0 bases, with 20 bases lying between them. This CDR3 has 18 amino acids. Germline CDR1 reads MDHEN; CDR2 reads SYDVKM. The CDR3 loop reads CASSLPITALPSSYEQYF. The CDR3 nucleotides are TGTGCCAGCAGTTTACCCATTACCGCGCTTCCAAGCTCCTACGAGCAGTACTTC.

V gene TRBV27 combines with J gene TRBJ1-6; TRBD1 agrees at 7 bases. Germline values: CDR1 MNHEY, CDR2 SMNVEV (reference sequence). The CDR3 is 15 amino acids. V shed 5 bases, J shed 17 bases, and the junction held 18 bases outside the gene matches. DNA for the CDR3: TGTGCCAGCAGTCCCCCATTCGACCAGGGGGGGCGGATCCACTTT. Residues: CASSPPFDQGGRIHF.

Comments on this clonotype: One base away lies a much larger clone, so this may be a sequencing read error. This chain joins TRBV25-1 and TRBJ2-7; D is possibly TRBD2 (7 bases). The CDR3 has 18 residues. Germline V gene sequence: CDR1 MGHDK, CDR2 SYGVNS. The V and J ends lost 6 bases and 2 bases respectively, with 26 bases between them. CDR3 loop: CASSRDRGDGRLTYEQYF. DNA for the CDR3: TGTGCCAGCAGCAGAGATAGGGGGGACGGGAGGCTCACCTACGAGCAGTACTTC.

This clonotype was counted a few times. The chain has TRBV24-1 and TRBJ2-6; 8 bases are a match to TRBD1. The trim removed 2 bases at V and 3 bases at J, leaving 11 bases unmatched. The CDR3 is 19 residues long. CDR1 is KGHDR, CDR2 SFDVKD, per germline. The CDR3 DNA reads as TGTGCCACCAGTGATTGGCTGACAGGGGTTTTTGTTGGGGCCAACGTCCTGACTTTC. This translates into CATSDWLTGVFVGANVLTF.

This chain links TRBV19 with TRBJ1-2; D is unresolved. V shed 5 bases and J shed 2 bases, with 18 bases lying between them. There are 16 residues in the CDR3. Germline CDR1 LNHDA, CDR2 SQIVND (reference sequence). Written as DNA, the CDR3 is TGTGCCAGTAGTTCACCCCCCGGACGGGGAAACTATGGCTACACCTTC. It codes for CASSSPPGRGNYGYTF.

This clonotype was found a few times. Here the CDR3 reads CASSPGGTPVRTQYF. The CDR3 nucleotides are TGTGCCAGCAGCCCAGGTGGGACACCGGTCCGGACCCAGTACTTC. The V call is TRBV6-5, the J call TRBJ2-5; TRBD1 is a possible D gene (6 bases). The ends were cut back, 6 bases at V and 7 bases at J, with 21 bases in the middle. Germline lookup yields CDR1 MNHEY and CDR2 SVGAGI. This CDR3 contains 15 residues.

J is TRBJ2-2 and V is TRBV19; D not resolved. The CDR3 loop spans 14 amino acids. Trimming took off 6 bases at V and 5 bases at J, with 13 bases between the two ends. Germline-derived CDR1 and CDR2 are LNHDA and SQIVND (reference sequence). The CDR3 is CASREGLRTGELFF. The CDR3, as DNA: TGTGCCAGTAGGGAAGGCCTACGAACCGGGGAGCTGTTTTTT.

The chain has TRBV28 and TRBJ2-5; a possible D gene is TRBD2 (6 bases). V was trimmed by 5 bases and J by 2 bases, leaving 12 bases between them. Germline lookup yields CDR1 MDHEN and CDR2 SYDVKM. The CDR3 has 14 amino acids. Here the CDR3 reads CASSERGLQETQYF. CDR3 nucleotide sequence: TGTGCCAGCAGTGAACGGGGGTTACAAGAGACCCAGTACTTC.

This clonotype has only one observation. The genes are TRBV6-1 and TRBJ2-1; 7 bases agree with TRBD2. This CDR3 comprises 14 residues. Germline-derived CDR1 and CDR2 are MNHNS and SASEGT. V was pared by 7 bases and J by 2 bases, with 5 bases of the junction left unmatched. The CDR3 protein is CASMGGSAYNEQFF. The CDR3 DNA sequence: TGTGCCAGCATGGGCGGGAGCGCCTACAATGAGCAGTTCTTC.

Only a few counts were recorded for this clonotype. The V gene is TRBV12-3 or TRBV12-4, the J gene TRBJ2-3; possibly TRBD1 or TRBD2 for D (5 bases each). Trimming took off 6 bases at V and 9 bases at J, with 16 bases between the two ends. The CDR3 spans 13 residues. The CDR3, as DNA: TGTGCCAGCAGAGGGGAGCTCGAACGAACGCAGTATTTT. This translates into CASRGELERTQYF.

The rearrangement joins TRBV6-6 to TRBJ2-2, with D maybe TRBD2 (5 bases). The CDR3 spans 14 residues. The germline V gene has CDR1 MNHNY and CDR2 SVGAGI (reference sequence). Trimming took 6 bases from V and 5 from J, leaving 13 bases between them. The CDR3 reads CASRGWGETGELFF. The CDR3 bases are TGTGCCAGCAGGGGCTGGGGAGAAACCGGGGAGCTGTTTTTT.

The chain joins TRBV20-1 to TRBJ2-7, with 9 nucleotides matching TRBD1. The length of the CDR3 is 14 residues. Germline values: CDR1 DFQATT, CDR2 SNEGSKA (reference sequence). V lost 3 bases to trimming and J lost 4 bases; unmatched junction nucleotides: 7. The CDR3 DNA follows: TGCAGTGCTAGCAGGACAGGGGCGGGGTACGAGCAGTACTTC. Amino acid sequence: CSASRTGAGYEQYF.